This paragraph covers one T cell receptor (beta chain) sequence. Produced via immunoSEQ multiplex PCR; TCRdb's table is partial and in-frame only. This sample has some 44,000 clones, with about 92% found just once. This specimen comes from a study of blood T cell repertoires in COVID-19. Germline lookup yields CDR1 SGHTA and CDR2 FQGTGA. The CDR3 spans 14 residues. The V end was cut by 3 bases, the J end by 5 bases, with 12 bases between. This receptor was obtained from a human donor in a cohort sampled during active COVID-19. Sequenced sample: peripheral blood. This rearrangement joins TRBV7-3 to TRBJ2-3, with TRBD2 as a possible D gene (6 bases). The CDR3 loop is CASSFSLGLDTQYF. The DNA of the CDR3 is TGTGCCAGCAGCTTTAGCCTGGGACTAGATACGCAGTATTTT.